This T cell receptor (beta chain) was documented in a study of blood T cell repertoires in COVID-19. Study at large: The United States, Italy and Spain supplied acute and convalescent COVID-19 samples.

TCRdb's copy holds only in-frame clones and misses some; the assay was immunoSEQ multiplex PCR. The table includes about 160,000 clones, roughly 88% detected once. Trimming took off 3 bases at V and 4 bases at J, with 16 bases between the two ends. Germline loops: CDR1 MNHEY, CDR2 SMNVEV (reference sequence). CDR3 size: 16 residues. This sequence originates from a woman aged 45-60 years who had recovered from COVID-19. The chain couples TRBV27 to TRBJ1-5; possible D gene TRBD1, 6 bases. Specimen: PBMCs or T cells enriched from blood (not recorded which). The CDR3 here is CASSFTGLPLNQPQHF. The CDR3 region has the DNA TGTGCCAGCAGTTTCACAGGGCTACCCCTTAATCAGCCCCAGCATTTT.